In its sample, the clone carrying this T cell receptor beta chain was seen a few times. The sample belongs to a study of blood T cell repertoires in COVID-19. The repertoire was sequenced with immunoSEQ multiplex PCR; TCRdb's copy has only in-frame clones and lacks some. The table shows about 240,000 clones, with 83% occurring only once. The germline V gene has CDR1 SGHTA and CDR2 FQGNSA. This CDR3 is built from 15 residues. Trimming cost V 5 bases and J 4 bases; bases outside gene matches: 4. Sequencing used PBMCs or T cells enriched from blood (not recorded which). This chain connects TRBV7-2 to TRBJ1-6; the match to TRBD1 covers 8 bases. The receptor's source is a woman in her 40s who had been exposed to COVID-19. The CDR3, as DNA: TGTGCCAGCAGCCCCCGACAGGGGTATAATTCACCCCTCCACTTT. Translated: CASSPRQGYNSPLHF. Full variable domain (outside the CDR3, taken from reference TRBV7-2 and TRBJ1-6): GAGVSQSPSNKVTEKGKDVELRCDPISGHTALYWYRQSLGQGLEFLIYFQGNSAPDKSGLPSDRFSAERTGGSVSTLTIQRTQQEDSAVYLCASSPRQGYNSPLHFGNGTRLTVT.